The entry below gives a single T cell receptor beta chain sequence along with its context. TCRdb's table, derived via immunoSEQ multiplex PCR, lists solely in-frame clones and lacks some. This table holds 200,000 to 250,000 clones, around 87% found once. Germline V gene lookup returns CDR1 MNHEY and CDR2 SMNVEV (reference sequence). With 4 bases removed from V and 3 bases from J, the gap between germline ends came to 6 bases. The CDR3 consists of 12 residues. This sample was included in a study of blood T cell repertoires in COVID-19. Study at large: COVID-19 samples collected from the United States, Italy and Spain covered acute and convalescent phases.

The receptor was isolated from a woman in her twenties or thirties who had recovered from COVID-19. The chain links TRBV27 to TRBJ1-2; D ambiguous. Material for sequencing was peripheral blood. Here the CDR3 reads CASSSGDYGYTF. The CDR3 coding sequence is TGTGCCAGCAGTTCTGGAGACTATGGCTACACCTTC.